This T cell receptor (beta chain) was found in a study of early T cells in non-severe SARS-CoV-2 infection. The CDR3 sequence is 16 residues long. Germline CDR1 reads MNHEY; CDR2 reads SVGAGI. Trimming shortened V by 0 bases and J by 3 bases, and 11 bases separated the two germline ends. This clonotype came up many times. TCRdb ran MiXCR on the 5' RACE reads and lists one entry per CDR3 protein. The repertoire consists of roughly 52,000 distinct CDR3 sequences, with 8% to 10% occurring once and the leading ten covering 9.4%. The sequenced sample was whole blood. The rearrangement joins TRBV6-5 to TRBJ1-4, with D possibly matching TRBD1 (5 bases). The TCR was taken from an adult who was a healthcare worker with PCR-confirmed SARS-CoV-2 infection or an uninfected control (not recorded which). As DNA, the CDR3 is TGTGCCAGCAGTTACTCGATGTGGGGGGCTAATGAAAAACTGTTTTTT. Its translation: CASSYSMWGANEKLFF.